This T cell receptor beta chain originates from a study of neurological immune-mediated disorders. This clonotype was counted many times. The antigen remains unidentified. TCRdb re-called the 5' RACE reads through MiXCR, storing one row per CDR3 protein. The sample has 30,000 to 45,000 distinct CDR3 sequences, 11% seen once. Germline CDR1 and CDR2: MNHEY and SVGAGI. This CDR3 spans 12 amino acids. With 5 bases clipped from V and 7 bases from J, the junction kept 3 bases outside the gene matches. The sorted libraries were made from over 800,000 CD4+ or CD8+ T cells. The study, taken as a whole, reports: HTLV-1-associated myelopathy had the most TCR clonal expansion, and multiple sclerosis had the least, less than healthy controls.

Sequences were obtained from CD4+ T cells from blood. This TCR came from a young woman with HTLV-1-associated myelopathy (HAM/TSP). This sequence joins TRBV6-5 and TRBJ1-1; 8 positions match TRBD1. The CDR3 nucleotides are TGTGCCAGCAGTCGACAGGGGATTGAAGCTTTCTTT. This gives the protein CASSRQGIEAFF.